The rows below give T cell receptor beta chains drawn from one sample of a study of blood T cell repertoires in COVID-19. Assay used: immunoSEQ multiplex PCR; TCRdb lists only in-frame clones, some missing. The data show roughly 48,000 clones, 85% to 95% seen once. Sequencing used peripheral blood. Source of these receptors: a man aged 60 to 69 with COVID-19, enrolled during active disease. Both conserved end residues are part of each CDR3. Each record gives: V gene, J gene, CDR3 protein.

v_call: TRBV7-2; j_call: TRBJ1-5; cdr3_aa: CASSSRGLSNQPQHF
v_call: TRBV5-1; j_call: TRBJ2-6; cdr3_aa: CASSLAGVSGANVLTF
v_call: TRBV5-1; j_call: TRBJ2-7; cdr3_aa: CASSLAPGSGVYEQYF
v_call: TRBV19; j_call: TRBJ2-6; cdr3_aa: CASSIAGTGANVLTF
v_call: TRBV12-5; j_call: TRBJ1-2; cdr3_aa: CASGFARDRDGYTF
v_call: TRBV5-1; j_call: TRBJ1-3; cdr3_aa: CASSLGVTGTGNTIYF
v_call: TRBV19; j_call: TRBJ1-4; cdr3_aa: CASTRDRVGEKLFF
v_call: TRBV5-6; j_call: TRBJ2-2; cdr3_aa: CASSFSGDTTGELFF
v_call: TRBV3-1/TRBV3-2; j_call: TRBJ1-1; cdr3_aa: CASSKGQGGTEAFF
v_call: TRBV12-3/TRBV12-4; j_call: TRBJ1-2; cdr3_aa: CASSLAGGTGYTF
v_call: TRBV18; j_call: TRBJ2-7; cdr3_aa: CASSPGTSGYREQYF
v_call: TRBV14; j_call: TRBJ1-1; cdr3_aa: CASSHQSRGGGAEAFF
v_call: TRBV9; j_call: TRBJ2-5; cdr3_aa: CASSPPWHRETQETQYF
v_call: TRBV20-1; j_call: TRBJ1-5; cdr3_aa: CSASLGQSGQPQHF
v_call: TRBV7-2; j_call: TRBJ2-2; cdr3_aa: CASSLAHLAGGQSGELFF
v_call: TRBV18; j_call: TRBJ1-1; cdr3_aa: CASSLQGTEAFF
v_call: TRBV12-5; j_call: TRBJ1-6; cdr3_aa: CASGLDGTGHSPLHF
v_call: TRBV3-1/TRBV3-2; j_call: TRBJ1-6; cdr3_aa: CASSQESVYNSPLHF
v_call: TRBV5-4; j_call: TRBJ1-1; cdr3_aa: CASSTGANTEAFF
v_call: TRBV10-3; j_call: TRBJ1-1; cdr3_aa: CATDPQGGSEAFF
v_call: TRBV5-5; j_call: TRBJ2-1; cdr3_aa: CASSTSLDNEQFF
v_call: TRBV19; j_call: TRBJ2-2; cdr3_aa: CASSSFLGLAGGTNTGELFF
v_call: TRBV5-5; j_call: TRBJ2-7; cdr3_aa: CASSPQPGQGGYEQYF
v_call: TRBV27; j_call: TRBJ1-6; cdr3_aa: CASSQTSLHF
v_call: TRBV4-1; j_call: TRBJ1-2; cdr3_aa: CASSQDPRGLSF
v_call: TRBV28; j_call: TRBJ2-7; cdr3_aa: CASSLSPGLAGSYEQYF
v_call: TRBV30; j_call: TRBJ1-6; cdr3_aa: CAWSVRTGNSPLHF